This entry is about one T cell receptor (beta chain). The data were taken from a study of blood T cell repertoires in COVID-19. Study details: Both acute and convalescent COVID-19 samples were obtained from the United States, Italy and Spain.

The CDR3 has 14 residues. Per the germline V gene, CDR1 is LGHNA and CDR2 is YSLEER. Germline trimming cut 0 bases from V and 7 bases from J; bases unmatched to any gene: 4. TCRdb keeps only in-frame clones here, not all; method: immunoSEQ multiplex PCR. This sample has about 77,000 clones; 80% occur once, and the top ten carry approximately 4.6%. The chain links TRBV4-3 to TRBJ1-2; 8 bases align to TRBD1. Input material: peripheral blood. This receptor was taken from a woman aged 65 to 85 with acute or convalescent COVID-19. CDR3 protein: CASSQEPGGGGYTF. The CDR3 DNA is TGCGCCAGCAGCCAAGAGCCAGGGGGCGGTGGCTACACCTTC.